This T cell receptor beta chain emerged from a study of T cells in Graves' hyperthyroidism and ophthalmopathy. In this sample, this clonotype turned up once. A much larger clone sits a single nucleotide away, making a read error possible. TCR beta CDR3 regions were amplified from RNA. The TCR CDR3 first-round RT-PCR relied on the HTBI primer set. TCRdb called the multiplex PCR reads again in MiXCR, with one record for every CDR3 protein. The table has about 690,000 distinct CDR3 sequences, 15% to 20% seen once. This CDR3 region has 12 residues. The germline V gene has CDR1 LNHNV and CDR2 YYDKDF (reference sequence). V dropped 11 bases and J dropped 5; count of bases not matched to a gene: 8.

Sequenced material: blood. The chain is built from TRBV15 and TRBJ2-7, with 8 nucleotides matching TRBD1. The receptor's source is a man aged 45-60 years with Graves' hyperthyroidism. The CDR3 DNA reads TGTGCCGCGACAGGGGTAGGAGACGAGCAGTACTTC. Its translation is CAATGVGDEQYF.